Only a few counts were recorded for the clone carrying this TCR beta chain. This specimen comes from a study of shared clonotypes between healthy human individuals. In the authors' workflow: There were no quality scores in the junction-only immunoSEQ sequences, so filtering differed. Libraries were prepared by immunoSEQ multiplex PCR; TCRdb keeps only in-frame clonotypes and omits some of them. V and J calls and clone size come straight from that table; D and trimming were deduced from the DNA. Of more than 150,000 clones detected, around 63% appear once; the ten largest clones hold over 9.5%. In germline, CDR1 is SGHNT, CDR2 YYREEE (reference sequence). This CDR3 has 15 amino acids. V was clipped by 6 bases and J by 6 bases, with 22 bases between them.

Sequencing used memory CD4+ T cells sorted from blood. Subset in this sample: CD45RA-negative fraction. V and J are TRBV5-4 and TRBJ2-7, with TRBD1 as a possible D gene (6 bases). The clonotype originates from a young man in good health. CDR3: CASNSRDTRDREQYF. In nucleotides, the CDR3 is TGTGCCAGCAACAGCCGGGACACCCGGGACCGCGAGCAGTACTTC. The whole variable domain, remainder taken from reference TRBV5-4 and TRBJ2-7, is ETGVTQSPTHLIKTRGQQVTLRCSSQSGHNTVSWYQQALGQGPQFIFQYYREEENGRGNFPPRFSGLQFPNYSSELNVNALELDDSALYLCASNSRDTRDREQYFGPGTRLTVT.